A selection of T cell receptor beta chains follows, all from one sample in a study of T cells in Graves' hyperthyroidism and ophthalmopathy. TCRdb recomputed calls from the multiplex PCR reads with MiXCR, one row per CDR3 protein. The sample yields about 590,000 distinct CDR3 sequences, about 15% seen once. The specimen was blood. These receptors were taken from a young woman with Graves' hyperthyroidism. CDR3s include the opening cysteine and the closing phenylalanine or tryptophan. The D gene is left open where the match is weak. The size entry is marked missing in some rows and otherwise reads once, few, many or a size class.

j_call v_call d_call clone_size cdr3_aa cdr3_nt
TRBJ1-2 TRBV7-2 . many CASTPREGYTF TGTGCCAGCACGCCTCGCGAAGGCTACACCTTC
TRBJ2-2 TRBV7-9 TRBD1 . CASMDRGSVSGELFF TGTGCCAGCATGGACAGGGGGTCGGTTTCCGGGGAGCTGTTTTTT
TRBJ2-1 TRBV6-1 . many CASSIRASSYNEQFF TGTGCCAGCAGTATTCGCGCAAGCTCCTACAATGAGCAGTTCTTC
TRBJ1-2 TRBV4-3 TRBD1 many CASSQEPGGSGYTF TGCGCCAGCAGCCAAGAGCCAGGGGGTAGTGGCTACACCTTC
TRBJ2-7 TRBV5-1 . few CASSTDGISSYEQYF TGTGCCAGCAGCACCGACGGTATCAGCTCCTACGAGCAGTACTTC
TRBJ1-6 TRBV20-1 TRBD1 . CSAPGQGGSPLHF TGCAGTGCCCCGGGACAGGGAGGGTCACCCCTCCACTTT
TRBJ2-1 TRBV5-1 TRBD2 many CASSLYRTSGSGDEQFF TGCGCCAGCAGCCTATACCGGACTAGCGGGAGTGGGGATGAGCAGTTCTTC
TRBJ2-1 TRBV20-1 . many CSARDGASANDEQFF TGCAGTGCTAGAGATGGGGCTAGCGCGAACGATGAGCAGTTCTTC
TRBJ2-1 TRBV28 TRBD2 . CASSPSGRAWFHEQFF TGTGCCAGCAGTCCAAGCGGGAGGGCCTGGTTCCATGAGCAGTTCTTC
TRBJ2-5 TRBV7-8 TRBD2 many CASSLARLAGETQYF TGTGCCAGCAGCTTAGCGAGGCTAGCGGGAGAGACCCAGTACTTC
TRBJ1-5 TRBV19 . . CASNLRGGNQPQHF TGTGCCAGTAACCTAAGGGGGGGCAATCAGCCCCAGCATTTT
TRBJ2-2 TRBV12-3/TRBV12-4 TRBD2 . CASSLWTSGRLTGELFF TGTGCCAGCAGTTTATGGACTAGCGGGAGACTCACCGGGGAGCTGTTTTTT
TRBJ2-5 TRBV20-1 . many CATEIRDWRIQETQYF TGCGCCACAGAGATACGGGACTGGAGGATACAAGAGACCCAGTACTTC
TRBJ1-5 TRBV28 TRBD1 many CASSSGTGGNQPQHF TGTGCCAGCAGCTCCGGGACAGGGGGAAATCAGCCCCAGCATTTT
TRBJ1-1 TRBV9 . many CASSVGGGGPNTEAFF TGTGCCAGCAGCGTAGGGGGGGGGGGACCGAACACTGAAGCTTTCTTT
TRBJ2-7 TRBV2 TRBD1 many CATAQGRVEQYF TGTGCCACCGCACAGGGGCGAGTCGAGCAGTACTTC
TRBJ2-7 TRBV7-9 TRBD1 many CASSLAYRDRGFHEQYF TGTGCCAGCAGCTTAGCTTACCGGGACAGGGGTTTCCACGAGCAGTACTTC
TRBJ2-7 TRBV4-1 . once CASSQVKTYEQYF TGCGCCAGCAGCCAAGTGAAAACCTACGAGCAGTACTTC
TRBJ2-5 TRBV4-3 TRBD2 . CASSQDHGTSGRTGPQETQYF TGCGCCAGCAGCCAAGATCACGGGACTAGCGGGAGGACGGGCCCCCAAGAGACCCAGTACTTC
TRBJ2-5 TRBV3-1 TRBD1 few CASSQVSGTGKETQYF TGTGCCAGCAGCCAAGTTTCTGGGACAGGGAAAGAGACCCAGTACTTC
TRBJ1-2 TRBV29-1 . . CSVEMGGGVVGYTF TGCAGCGTTGAGATGGGGGGGGGGGTCGTTGGCTACACCTTC
TRBJ2-3 TRBV5-1 TRBD2 many CASAKLTSGSTDTQYF TGCGCCAGCGCCAAGCTGACTAGCGGGAGCACAGATACGCAGTATTTT
TRBJ2-7 TRBV29-1 TRBD2 . CSVRREANSYEQYF TGCAGCGTTAGGCGGGAGGCTAACTCCTACGAGCAGTACTTC
TRBJ2-3 TRBV11-3 . many CASSLRGTSSSTDTQYF TGTGCCAGCAGCTTACGTGGGACATCGTCTAGCACAGATACGCAGTATTTT
TRBJ1-5 TRBV20-1 . many CSASKVGGGEQPQHF TGCAGTGCTAGTAAAGTCGGGGGAGGGGAACAGCCCCAGCATTTT
TRBJ2-2 TRBV20-1 . few CSARKTRLVTGELFF TGCAGTGCTAGAAAAACTCGACTAGTCACCGGGGAGCTGTTTTTT
TRBJ1-2 TRBV4-1 . . CASSHVDRANYGYTF TGCGCCAGCAGCCATGTGGACCGAGCTAACTATGGCTACACCTTC
TRBJ1-2 TRBV12-3/TRBV12-4 . many CASSLTRGYGYTF TGTGCCAGCAGTTTAACCCGAGGATATGGCTACACCTTC
TRBJ1-1 TRBV12-3/TRBV12-4 . many CASMVGAEAFF TGTGCCAGCATGGTGGGGGCCGAAGCTTTCTTT
TRBJ2-1 TRBV30 TRBD1 many CAWDRAAEQFF TGTGCCTGGGACAGGGCTGCTGAGCAGTTCTTC
TRBJ1-1 TRBV19 TRBD1 . CASSLLTDRRSEAFF TGTGCCAGTAGTCTTCTAACGGACAGGAGGTCTGAAGCTTTCTTT
TRBJ2-7 TRBV20-1 . many CSASAVSYEQYF TGCAGTGCTAGCGCAGTCTCCTACGAGCAGTACTTC
TRBJ2-2 TRBV29-1 . . CSVEAVGSGTGELFF TGCAGCGTTGAAGCCGTAGGTTCGGGCACCGGGGAGCTGTTTTTT
TRBJ2-7 TRBV10-3 TRBD1 many CAISESGQGENF TGTGCCATCAGTGAGTCGGGACAGGGGGAGAACTTC
TRBJ2-4 TRBV20-1 . many CSVVKNIQYF TGCAGTGTGGTCAAAAACATTCAGTACTTC
TRBJ2-5 TRBV6-1 TRBD1 . CASSETQGAGETQYF TGTGCCAGCAGTGAAACGCAGGGGGCGGGAGAGACCCAGTACTTC
TRBJ2-1 TRBV4-3 TRBD2 few CASSQDRLAGGPYNEQFF TGCGCCAGCAGCCAAGATCGGCTAGCGGGAGGCCCCTACAATGAGCAGTTCTTC
TRBJ2-3 TRBV7-3 . . CASSFTGLEGQYF TGTGCCAGCAGCTTCACAGGGCTTGAGGGGCAGTATTTT
TRBJ1-1 TRBV29-1 . . CSAVPFEDTEAFF TGCAGCGCTGTTCCTTTTGAGGACACTGAAGCTTTCTTT
TRBJ2-2 TRBV20-1 . few CSARPRDTPGANTGELFF TGCAGTGCTAGACCCCGGGACACCCCCGGGGCCAACACCGGGGAGCTGTTTTTT
TRBJ2-7 TRBV20-1 TRBD2 . CSARGTSGREEQYF TGCAGTGCTAGGGGGACTAGCGGGAGGGAAGAGCAGTACTTC